The 5 T cell receptor beta chains below all came from one sample that was sequenced in a study of beta chain features in type 1 diabetes. Expressed TCRB transcripts were sequenced after all isolated RNA was converted to cDNA. The method was immunoSEQ multiplex PCR; TCRdb's version includes in-frame clones alone and lacks a portion of them. The data show 250,000 to 300,000 clones, roughly 8% seen once. The sequenced sample was central memory CD4+ T cells from blood. The source of these receptors is a woman aged 18-29 years in good health.

This clone was seen a few times. The chain uses TRBV5-6 and TRBJ2-1, with TRBD1 matching 9 bases. The germline CDR1 and CDR2 sequences are SGHDT and YYEEEE. J gave up 7 bases and V 2 bases, and 10 bases lay outside the gene matches. This CDR3 region has 16 residues. This chain's CDR3 is CASSFAGTGSRNEQFF. For the CDR3, the DNA is TGTGCCAGCAGCTTCGCCGGGACAGGGTCTCGGAATGAGCAGTTCTTC.

This chain uses TRBV10-3 with TRBJ1-2; TRBD1 is a possible D gene (5 bases). This CDR3 spans 15 amino acids. Deletions cut 0 bases from V and 4 bases from J, with 12 bases between. CDR1 ENHRY and CDR2 SYGVKD come from the germline V gene. CDR3 loop: CAISESEDKGYGYTF. The CDR3 bases are TGTGCCATCAGTGAGTCGGAGGACAAGGGCTATGGCTACACCTTC.

Concerning this clone itself: It may be a read error: a sequence one base away is much more abundant. The rearrangement links TRBV7-2 to TRBJ2-3; D uncertain. The germline V and J ends were trimmed by 7 bases and 3 bases, with 5 bases remaining between them. The V gene's germline CDR1 is SGHTA and CDR2 FQGNSA. The length of the CDR3 is 11 residues. CDR3 amino acids: CASTYTDTQYF. As DNA, the CDR3 is TGTGCCAGCACCTATACAGATACGCAGTATTTT.

The chain carries TRBV6-6 and TRBJ2-7, with D hard to call. V was cut by 2 bases and J by 4 bases, with 15 bases left in between. Germline V gene lookup returns CDR1 MNHNY and CDR2 SVGAGI (reference sequence). The length of the CDR3 is 15 residues. CDR3 sequence: CASSYQASSPYEQYF. Here the CDR3 DNA reads TGTGCCAGCAGTTACCAGGCTAGTAGTCCGTACGAGCAGTACTTC.

This clone was counted a few times. This chain links TRBV29-1 with TRBJ2-3; tentatively, D is TRBD1 (5 bases). The CDR3 length is 13 residues. Germline loops: CDR1 SQVTM, CDR2 ANQGSEA. V was trimmed by 6 bases and J by 3 bases, leaving 13 bases between them. The CDR3 DNA follows: TGCAGCGTCGAGACAGTTGCTACAGATACGCAGTATTTT. Translation gives CSVETVATDTQYF.